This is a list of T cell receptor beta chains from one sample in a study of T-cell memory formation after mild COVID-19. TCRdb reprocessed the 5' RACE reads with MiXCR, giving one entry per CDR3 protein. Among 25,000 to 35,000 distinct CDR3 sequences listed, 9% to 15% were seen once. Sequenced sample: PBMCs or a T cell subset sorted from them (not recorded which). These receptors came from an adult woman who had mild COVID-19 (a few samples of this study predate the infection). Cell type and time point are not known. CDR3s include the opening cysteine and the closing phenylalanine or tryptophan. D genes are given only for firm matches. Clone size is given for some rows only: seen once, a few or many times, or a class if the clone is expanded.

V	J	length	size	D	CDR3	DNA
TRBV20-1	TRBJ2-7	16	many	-	CSARDPRRLVPYEQYF	TGCAGTGCTAGAGATCCTCGGCGACTGGTACCCTACGAGCAGTACTTC
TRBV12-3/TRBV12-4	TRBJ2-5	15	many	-	CASSLVGRGQETQYF	TGTGCCAGCAGTTTAGTGGGCAGGGGCCAAGAGACCCAGTACTTC
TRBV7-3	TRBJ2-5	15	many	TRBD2	CASSPGEGRIETQYF	TGTGCCAGCAGCCCCGGGGAGGGGAGGATAGAGACCCAGTACTTC
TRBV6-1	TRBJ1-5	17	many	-	CASTEAHNRWGNQPQHF	TGTGCCAGCACGGAAGCCCATAACAGGTGGGGCAATCAGCCCCAGCATTTT
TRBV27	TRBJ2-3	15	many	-	CASSLSLSITDTQYF	TGTGCCAGCAGTTTATCGTTGTCGATCACAGATACGCAGTATTTT
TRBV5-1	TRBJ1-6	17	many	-	CASSLEALSSYNSPLHF	TGCGCCAGCAGCTTGGAGGCTCTGAGCTCCTATAATTCACCCCTCCACTTT
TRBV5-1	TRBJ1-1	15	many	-	CASSHLTVKNTEAFF	TGCGCCAGCAGCCACCTGACAGTTAAGAACACTGAAGCTTTCTTT
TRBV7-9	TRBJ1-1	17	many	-	CASSLKPRTRGWTEAFF	TGTGCCAGCAGCTTAAAGCCGAGGACCCGGGGTTGGACTGAAGCTTTCTTT
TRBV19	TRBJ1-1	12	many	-	CASSTRTERAFF	TGTGCCAGTAGTACGCGGACGGAGAGGGCTTTCTTT
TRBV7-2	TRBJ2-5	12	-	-	CASSYDGETQYF	TGTGCCAGCAGTTATGACGGTGAGACCCAGTACTTC
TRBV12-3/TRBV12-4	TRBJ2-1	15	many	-	CASSPQGKFDNEQFF	TGTGCCAGCAGTCCACAGGGAAAGTTCGACAATGAGCAGTTCTTC
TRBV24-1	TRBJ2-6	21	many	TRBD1	CATSDIPNYRGENSGANVLTF	TGTGCCACCAGTGATATCCCCAACTACAGGGGTGAAAACTCTGGGGCCAACGTCCTGACTTTC
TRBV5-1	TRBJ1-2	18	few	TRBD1	CASTYFRGQGTPPYGYTF	TGCGCCAGCACTTATTTCCGGGGACAGGGAACCCCACCATATGGCTACACCTTC
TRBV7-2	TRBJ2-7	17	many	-	CASSLGAPRGRGYEQYF	TGTGCCAGCAGCTTAGGAGCCCCTAGGGGACGGGGTTACGAGCAGTACTTC
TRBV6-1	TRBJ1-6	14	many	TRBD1	CASSLDRGNSPLHF	TGTGCCAGCAGTTTGGACAGGGGGAATTCACCCCTCCACTTT
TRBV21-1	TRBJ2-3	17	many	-	CASSKGPTTGITDTQYF	TGTGCCAGCAGCAAAGGACCAACCACAGGGATTACAGATACGCAGTATTTT
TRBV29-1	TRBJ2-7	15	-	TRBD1	CSVEEETGTYYEQYF	TGCAGCGTTGAAGAAGAGACAGGGACCTACTACGAGCAGTACTTC
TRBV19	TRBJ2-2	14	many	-	CASTQVRGTGELFF	TGTGCCAGTACTCAAGTCAGGGGTACCGGGGAGCTGTTTTTT
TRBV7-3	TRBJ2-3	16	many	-	CASSFGDRKNTDTQYF	TGTGCCAGCAGCTTTGGAGACAGAAAGAACACAGATACGCAGTATTTT
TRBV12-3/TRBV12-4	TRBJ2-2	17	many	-	CASSFLGVGRVTGELFF	TGTGCCAGCAGTTTTCTGGGCGTTGGGCGTGTCACCGGGGAGCTGTTTTTT
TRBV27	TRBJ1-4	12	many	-	CASRRPGEKLFF	TGTGCCAGCAGGCGCCCGGGGGAAAAACTGTTTTTT
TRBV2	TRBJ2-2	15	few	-	CASSDPTEYTGELFF	TGTGCCAGCAGTGATCCAACAGAATACACCGGGGAGCTGTTTTTT
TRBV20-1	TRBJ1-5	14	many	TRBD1	CSAREDRGKQPQHF	TGCAGTGCTAGAGAGGACAGGGGCAAACAGCCCCAGCATTTT
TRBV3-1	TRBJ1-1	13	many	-	CASSPRQNTEAFF	TGTGCCAGCAGCCCTAGACAGAACACTGAAGCTTTCTTT
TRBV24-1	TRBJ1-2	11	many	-	CATSDLFGYTF	TGTGCCACCAGTGATTTGTTCGGCTACACCTTC
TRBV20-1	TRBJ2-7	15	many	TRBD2	CSAPSHAGGSYEQYF	TGCAGTGCTCCGTCCCACGCGGGAGGATCGTACGAGCAGTACTTC
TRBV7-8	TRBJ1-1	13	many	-	CASSRLMNTEAFF	TGTGCCAGCAGCCGCCTCATGAACACTGAAGCTTTCTTT
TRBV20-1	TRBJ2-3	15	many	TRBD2	CSASLAGGRTDTQYF	TGCAGTGCTTCACTAGCGGGGGGTCGCACAGATACGCAGTATTTT
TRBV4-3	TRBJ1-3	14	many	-	CASSQDSSGNTIYF	TGCGCCAGCAGCCAAGACAGTAGTGGAAACACCATATATTTT
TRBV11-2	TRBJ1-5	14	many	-	CASSSGLYNQPQHF	TGTGCCAGCAGCTCGGGACTATACAATCAGCCCCAGCATTTT
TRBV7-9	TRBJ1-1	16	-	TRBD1	CASSPAGTGGLAEAFF	TGTGCCAGCAGCCCGGCCGGGACAGGGGGCCTCGCTGAAGCTTTCTTT
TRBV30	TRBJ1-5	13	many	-	CAWSSQDNQPQHF	TGTGCCTGGAGTTCCCAGGACAATCAGCCCCAGCATTTT
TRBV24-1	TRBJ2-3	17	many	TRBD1	CATSDLRIQGDTDTQYF	TGTGCCACCAGTGATTTGAGGATACAGGGGGACACAGATACGCAGTATTTT
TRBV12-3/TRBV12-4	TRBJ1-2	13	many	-	CASSDDSRYGYTF	TGTGCCAGCAGCGACGACAGTCGGTATGGCTACACCTTC
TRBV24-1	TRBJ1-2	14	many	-	CATSEPTGYYGYTF	TGTGCCACCAGTGAGCCGACAGGCTACTATGGCTACACCTTC
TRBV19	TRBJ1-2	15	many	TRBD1	CASSDVGTANYGYTF	TGTGCCAGTAGTGACGTTGGGACAGCAAACTATGGCTACACCTTC
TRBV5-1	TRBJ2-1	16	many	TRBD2	CASSPTLSGSNNEQFF	TGCGCCAGCAGCCCGACCTTGAGCGGGAGCAACAATGAGCAGTTCTTC
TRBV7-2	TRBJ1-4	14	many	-	CASSFSRLNEKLFF	TGTGCCAGCAGCTTTTCAAGATTAAATGAAAAACTGTTTTTT
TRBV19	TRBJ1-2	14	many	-	CASTRGGVIYGYTF	TGTGCCAGTACTAGGGGAGGGGTTATTTATGGCTACACCTTC
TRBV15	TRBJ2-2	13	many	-	CATSRTATGELFF	TGTGCCACCAGCCGAACAGCAACCGGGGAGCTGTTTTTT